This T cell receptor (beta chain) was sequenced in a study of shared clonotypes between healthy human individuals. The germline gives CDR1 SQVTM, CDR2 ANQGSEA. J was trimmed by 2 bases and V by 6 bases; bases with no gene match: 12. The CDR3 loop spans 15 amino acids. Naive CD8 isolation took CD45RO-negative cells positively selected for CCR7 and excluded terminally differentiated effector memory CD45RA+ cells. Regarding this clone: What it binds is unknown.

Regarding the study as a whole: Generally, naive subsets came out with larger estimated richness than memory subsets. Incomplete sequencing of sorted subsets was indicated by rarefaction despite large depth.

Replicate sorted-subset PCRs were loaded with around 210 ng DNA, about 31,000 T cell genomes. Data came from immunoSEQ multiplex PCR; TCRdb stores just in-frame clones and leaves some out. The sample includes about 600,000 clones, roughly 98% seen only once; the top ten take 0.3%. Sequencing used naive CD8+ T cells sorted from blood. This TCR was sampled from a man aged 25-40 years in good health. V usage is TRBV29-1 and J usage is TRBJ2-5, with TRBD1 matching 7 bases. The CDR3: CSVWGGQAWQETQYF. The CDR3 coding sequence is TGCAGCGTGTGGGGCGGACAGGCTTGGCAAGAGACCCAGTACTTC.